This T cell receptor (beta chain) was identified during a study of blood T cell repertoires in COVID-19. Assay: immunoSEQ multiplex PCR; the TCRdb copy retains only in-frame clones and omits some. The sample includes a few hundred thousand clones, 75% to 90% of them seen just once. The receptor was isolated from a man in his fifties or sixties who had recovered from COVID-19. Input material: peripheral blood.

The CDR3 here is CASSLERRSTENYGYTF. In DNA form, the CDR3 reads TGTGCCAGCAGCTTAGAGCGGCGCTCGACCGAGAACTATGGCTACACCTTC. The chain uses TRBV7-9 and TRBJ1-2; D uncertain. Per the germline V gene, CDR1 is SEHNR and CDR2 is FQNEAQ (reference sequence). This CDR3 comprises 17 residues. Trimming shortened V by 1 base and J by 2 bases, and 17 bases separated the two germline ends.